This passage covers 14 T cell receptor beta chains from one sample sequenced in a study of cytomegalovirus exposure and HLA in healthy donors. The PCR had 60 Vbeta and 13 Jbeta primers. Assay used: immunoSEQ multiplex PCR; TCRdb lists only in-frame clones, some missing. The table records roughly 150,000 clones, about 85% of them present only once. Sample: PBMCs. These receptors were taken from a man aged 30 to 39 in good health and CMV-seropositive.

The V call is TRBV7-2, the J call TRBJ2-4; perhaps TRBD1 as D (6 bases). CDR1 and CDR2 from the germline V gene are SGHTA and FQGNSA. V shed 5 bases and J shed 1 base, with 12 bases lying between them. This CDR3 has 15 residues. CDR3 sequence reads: CASSANRVAKNIQYF. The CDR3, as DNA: TGTGCCAGCAGCGCCAACAGGGTGGCCAAAAACATTCAGTACTTC.

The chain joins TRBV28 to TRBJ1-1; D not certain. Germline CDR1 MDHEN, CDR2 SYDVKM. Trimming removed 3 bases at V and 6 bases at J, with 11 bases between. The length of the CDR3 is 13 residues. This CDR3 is CASSFGRLPEAFF. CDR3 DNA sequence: TGTGCCAGCAGTTTCGGCAGGTTGCCTGAAGCTTTCTTT.

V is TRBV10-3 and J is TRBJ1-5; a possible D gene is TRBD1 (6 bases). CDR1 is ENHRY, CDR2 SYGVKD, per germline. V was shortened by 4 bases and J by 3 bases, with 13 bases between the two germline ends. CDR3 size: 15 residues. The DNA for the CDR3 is TGTGCCATCAGTGCTACAGGGTCGGACAATCAGCCCCAGCATTTT. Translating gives CAISATGSDNQPQHF.

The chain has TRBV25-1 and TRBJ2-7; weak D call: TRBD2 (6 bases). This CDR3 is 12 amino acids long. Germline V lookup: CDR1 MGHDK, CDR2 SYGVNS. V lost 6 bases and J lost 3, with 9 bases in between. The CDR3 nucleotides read TGTGCCAGCAGCGGGACTGACTACGAGCAGTACTTC. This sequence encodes CASSGTDYEQYF.

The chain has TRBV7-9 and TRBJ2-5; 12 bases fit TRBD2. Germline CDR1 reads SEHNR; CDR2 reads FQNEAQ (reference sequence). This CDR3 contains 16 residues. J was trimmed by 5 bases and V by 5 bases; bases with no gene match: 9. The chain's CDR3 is CASSPPSGRARETQYF. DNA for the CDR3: TGTGCCAGCAGCCCTCCTAGCGGGAGGGCCAGGGAGACCCAGTACTTC.

CDR3 amino acids: CASSQAGRGETQYF. The CDR3 bases are TGTGCCAGCAGCCAGGCGGGTCGGGGGGAGACCCAGTACTTC. The rearrangement uses TRBV7-3 and TRBJ2-5, with D perhaps TRBD2 (6 bases). The CDR3 loop spans 14 amino acids. The germline gives CDR1 SGHTA, CDR2 FQGTGA. V lost 5 bases to trimming and J lost 5 bases, with 15 bases between them.

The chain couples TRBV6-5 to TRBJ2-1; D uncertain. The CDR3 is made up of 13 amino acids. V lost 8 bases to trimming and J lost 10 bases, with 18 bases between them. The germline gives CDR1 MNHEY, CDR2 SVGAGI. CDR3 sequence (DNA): TGTGCCAGCTTCGCAGCTAACGAGAGGGAGCAGTTCTTC. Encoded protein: CASFAANEREQFF.

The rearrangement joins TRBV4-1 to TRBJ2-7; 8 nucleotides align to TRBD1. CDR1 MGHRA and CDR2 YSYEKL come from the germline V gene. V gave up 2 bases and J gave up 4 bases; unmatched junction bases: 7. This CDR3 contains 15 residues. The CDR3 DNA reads TGCGCCAGCAGCCAATATTTCGGGACAGGTTACGAGCAGTACGTC. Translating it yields CASSQYFGTGYEQYV.

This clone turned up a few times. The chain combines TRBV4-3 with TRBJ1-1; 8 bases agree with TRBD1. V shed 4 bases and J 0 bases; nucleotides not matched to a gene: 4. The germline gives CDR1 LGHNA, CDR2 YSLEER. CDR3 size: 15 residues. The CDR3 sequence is CASSPRTGMNTEAFF. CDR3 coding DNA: TGCGCCAGCAGCCCACGGACAGGGATGAACACTGAAGCTTTCTTT.

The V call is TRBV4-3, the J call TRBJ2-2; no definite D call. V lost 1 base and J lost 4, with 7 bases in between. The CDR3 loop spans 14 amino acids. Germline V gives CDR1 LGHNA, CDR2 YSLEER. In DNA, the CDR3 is TGCGCCAGCAGCCAAGTTGCGGTCACCGGGGAGCTGTTTTTT. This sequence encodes CASSQVAVTGELFF.

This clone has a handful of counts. CDR3: CASSPRGQGRGFEQFF. Here the CDR3 DNA reads TGTGCCAGCAGCCCCCGCGGACAGGGGCGGGGGTTTGAGCAGTTCTTC. V is TRBV5-6 and J is TRBJ2-1, with 9 positions matching TRBD1. CDR1 is SGHDT and CDR2 is YYEEEE in the germline V gene. The CDR3 is made up of 16 amino acids. Germline trimming cut 4 bases from V and 9 bases from J; bases unmatched to any gene: 14.

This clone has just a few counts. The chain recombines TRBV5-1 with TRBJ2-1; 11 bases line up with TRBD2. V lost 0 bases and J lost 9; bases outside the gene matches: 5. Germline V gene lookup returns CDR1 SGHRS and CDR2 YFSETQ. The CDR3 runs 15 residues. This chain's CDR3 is CASSLVTSGTVEQFF. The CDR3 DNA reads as TGCGCCAGCAGCTTGGTGACTAGCGGGACCGTTGAGCAGTTCTTC.

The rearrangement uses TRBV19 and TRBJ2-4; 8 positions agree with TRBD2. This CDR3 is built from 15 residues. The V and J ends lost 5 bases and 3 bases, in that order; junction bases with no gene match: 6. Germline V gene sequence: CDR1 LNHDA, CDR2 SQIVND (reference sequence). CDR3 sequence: CASSVAGTSKNIQYF. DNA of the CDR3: TGTGCCAGTAGTGTGGCCGGGACTAGCAAAAACATTCAGTACTTC.

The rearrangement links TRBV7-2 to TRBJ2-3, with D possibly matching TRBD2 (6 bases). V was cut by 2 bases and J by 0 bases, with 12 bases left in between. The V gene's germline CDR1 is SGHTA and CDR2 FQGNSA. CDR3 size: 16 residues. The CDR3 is CASSLILAASTDTQYF. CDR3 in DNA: TGTGCCAGCAGCTTAATCTTAGCGGCTAGCACAGATACGCAGTATTTT.